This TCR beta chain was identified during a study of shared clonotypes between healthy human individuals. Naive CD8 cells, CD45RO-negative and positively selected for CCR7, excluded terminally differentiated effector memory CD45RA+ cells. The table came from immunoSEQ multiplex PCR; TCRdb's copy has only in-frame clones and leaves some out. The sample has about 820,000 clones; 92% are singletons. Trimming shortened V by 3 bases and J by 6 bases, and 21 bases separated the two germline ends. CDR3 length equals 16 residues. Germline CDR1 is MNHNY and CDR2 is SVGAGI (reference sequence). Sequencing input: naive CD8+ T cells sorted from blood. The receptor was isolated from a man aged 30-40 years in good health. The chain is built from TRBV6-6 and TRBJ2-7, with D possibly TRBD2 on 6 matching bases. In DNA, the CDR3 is TGTGCCAGCAGTTATTCGGCCGGGCCCCGGGGAGGCGAGCAGTACTTC. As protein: CASSYSAGPRGGEQYF.